The present TCR beta chain was sequenced within a study of PD-1 blockade in classical Hodgkin lymphoma. This clone was detected only once. Deletions cut 4 bases from V and 3 bases from J, with 7 bases between. Germline V lookup: CDR1 SQVTM, CDR2 ANQGSEA. This CDR3 is built from 11 residues. TCRdb keeps only in-frame clones here, not all; method: immunoSEQ multiplex PCR. The repertoire holds some 13,000 clones, with more than 75% as singletons. All trial patients relapsed after autologous stem cell transplantation. The chain has TRBV29-1 and TRBJ2-7, with D perhaps matching TRBD2 (5 bases). This sample comprised peripheral blood mononuclear cells (PBMCs), obtained at baseline. The receptor comes from a human donor with classical Hodgkin lymphoma. DNA for the CDR3: TGCAGCGTTGTTCGGGACTACGAGCAGTACTTC. Translation: CSVVRDYEQYF.